This entry lists 3 T cell receptor beta chains sequenced from one sample in a study of blood T cell repertoires in COVID-19. The table came from immunoSEQ multiplex PCR; TCRdb's copy has only in-frame clones and leaves some out. This table holds about 220,000 clones, 80% to 85% found once. Material for sequencing was peripheral blood. The receptors here all came from a woman under 40 who had recovered from COVID-19.

This clone was seen a handful of times. The chain uses TRBV5-1 and TRBJ1-1; 7 nucleotides line up with TRBD1. The length of the CDR3 is 14 residues. CDR1 SGHRS and CDR2 YFSETQ come from the germline V gene. J gave up 3 bases and V 0 bases, and 2 bases lay outside the gene matches. Here the CDR3 DNA reads TGCGCCAGCAGCTTGGAGGGGGCAGACACTGAAGCTTTCTTT. Translating it yields CASSLEGADTEAFF.

The rearrangement joins TRBV19 to TRBJ1-2; the D is unclear. The V and J ends lost 0 bases and 5 bases respectively, with 7 bases between them. CDR3 length equals 13 residues. Germline V gene lookup returns CDR1 LNHDA and CDR2 SQIVND (reference sequence). The CDR3 sequence: CASSIDFQYGYTF. The CDR3 DNA reads TGTGCCAGTAGTATAGATTTCCAGTATGGCTACACCTTC. The variable domain in full, completed from reference TRBV19 and TRBJ1-2, reads DGGITQSPKYLFRKEGQNVTLSCEQNLNHDAMYWYRQDPGQGLRLIYYSQIVNDFQKGDIAEGYSVSREKKESFPLTVTSAQKNPTAFYLCASSIDFQYGYTFGSGTRLTVV.

This clone was found many times. V gene TRBV6-5 combines with J gene TRBJ1-2, with D maybe TRBD1 (5 bases). V lost 2 bases, J lost 5 bases, and 9 bases lay in between. CDR1 and CDR2 from the germline V gene are MNHEY and SVGAGI. The CDR3 loop spans 13 amino acids. CDR3 sequence (DNA): TGTGCCAGCAGTTACCGCAGGGATTATGGCTACACCTTC. It specifies CASSYRRDYGYTF.